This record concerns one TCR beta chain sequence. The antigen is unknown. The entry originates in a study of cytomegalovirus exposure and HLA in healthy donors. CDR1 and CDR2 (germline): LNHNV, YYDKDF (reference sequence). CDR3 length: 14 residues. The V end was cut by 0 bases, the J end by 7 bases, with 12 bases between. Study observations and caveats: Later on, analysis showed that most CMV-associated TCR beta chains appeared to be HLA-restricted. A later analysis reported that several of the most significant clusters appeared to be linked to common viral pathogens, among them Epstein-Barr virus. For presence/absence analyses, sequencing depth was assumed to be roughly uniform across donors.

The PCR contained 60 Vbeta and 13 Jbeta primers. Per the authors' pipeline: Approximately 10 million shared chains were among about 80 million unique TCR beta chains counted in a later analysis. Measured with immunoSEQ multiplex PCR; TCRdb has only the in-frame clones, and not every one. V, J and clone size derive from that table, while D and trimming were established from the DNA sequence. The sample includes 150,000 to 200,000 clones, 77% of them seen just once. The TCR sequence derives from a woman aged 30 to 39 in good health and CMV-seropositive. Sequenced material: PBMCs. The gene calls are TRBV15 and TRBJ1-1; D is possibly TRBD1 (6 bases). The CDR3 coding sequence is TGTGCCACCAGCAGAGATCGGGCAGGGGTTGAAGCTTTCTTT. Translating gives CATSRDRAGVEAFF.